Following are 28 T cell receptor beta chains from one sample sequenced in a study of blood T cells in healthy people across ages. Together with a sample-barcoded 5' primer, a J-beta primer mix was included in a second PCR lasting about 7 to 12 cycles. TCRdb used MiXCR to reprocess the 5' RACE reads, holding one entry per CDR3 protein. The sample yields about 1,400,000 distinct CDR3 sequences, approximately 42% seen once. The source material was blood. These receptors all stem from a woman younger than 35 in good health.

The V call is TRBV20-1, the J call TRBJ1-5, with D unclear. The germline gives CDR1 DFQATT, CDR2 SNEGSKA (reference sequence). V was shortened by 5 bases and J by 2 bases, with 19 bases between the two germline ends. This CDR3 contains 16 residues. This chain's CDR3 is CSAVRTVEVGNQPQHF. Here the CDR3 DNA reads TGCAGTGCTGTAAGGACGGTCGAGGTGGGCAATCAGCCCCAGCATTTT.

This clonotype was detected ten times or more. The chain joins TRBV27 to TRBJ1-6, with D tentatively TRBD1 (6 bases). The CDR3 sequence is 14 residues long. Germline assignment: CDR1 MNHEY and CDR2 SMNVEV (reference sequence). V lost 10 bases, J lost 4 bases, and 14 bases lay in between. CDR3 in DNA: TGTGCCACACAGACCGGACAGTATAATTCACCCCTCCACTTT. This sequence encodes CATQTGQYNSPLHF.

For this clonotype: At one of its ends the junction is not consistent with the germline gene, which may arise from a read error. The chain recombines TRBV5-1 with TRBJ2-5; TRBD2 matches at 10 bases. The DNA end is more similar to TRBJ2-4, so the J call may be wrong. This CDR3 region has 16 residues. Per germline, CDR1 SGHRS and CDR2 YFSETQ. The CDR3 DNA is TGCGCCGGCAGCCTCCCAAGCGGGAGGGAGGTAAACATTCAGTACTTC. Translation: CAGSLPSGREVNIQYF.

The genes are TRBV10-1 and TRBJ2-7; 8 bases line up with TRBD1. Germline-derived CDR1 and CDR2 are WNHNN and SYGVQD (reference sequence). The CDR3 extends over 16 amino acids. J was trimmed by 5 bases and V by 3 bases; bases with no gene match: 12. This chain's CDR3 is CASSDQRTGRYDEQYF. The CDR3 bases are TGCGCCAGCAGTGACCAGAGGACAGGGCGATATGACGAGCAGTACTTC.

This clonotype turned up a few times. The rearrangement uses TRBV10-3 and TRBJ2-7, with 7 bases lining up with TRBD2. This CDR3 region has 13 residues. CDR1 and CDR2 from the germline V gene are ENHRY and SYGVKD. CDR3 sequence (DNA): TGTGACACCTCCCCCGGGAGGATCTACGAGCAGTACTTC. Translation gives CDTSPGRIYEQYF.

The chain is built from TRBV7-9 and TRBJ2-5; 10 bases are shared with TRBD2. Germline V lookup: CDR1 SEHNR, CDR2 FQNEAQ (reference sequence). The CDR3 sequence is 14 residues long. V lost 11 bases and J lost 4; bases outside the gene matches: 10. CDR3 protein: CAAGNSGGLETQYF. The CDR3 DNA reads as TGTGCCGCAGGCAATAGCGGGGGGCTAGAGACCCAGTACTTC.

The chain is built from TRBV5-1 and TRBJ2-1, with TRBD1 matching over 7 bases. The CDR3 runs 15 residues. V shed 3 bases, J shed 6 bases, and the junction held 9 bases outside the gene matches. The germline V gene has CDR1 SGHRS and CDR2 YFSETQ. The CDR3 DNA follows: TGCGCCAGCAGCTCGCGACAGGGTAGTGGCAATGAGCAGTTCTTC. Translated, it gives CASSSRQGSGNEQFF. The full variable domain, completed using reference TRBV5-1 and TRBJ2-1, is KAGVTQTPRYLIKTRGQQVTLSCSPISGHRSVSWYQQTPGQGLQFLFEYFSETQRNKGNFPGRFSGRQFSNSRSEMNVSTLELGDSALYLCASSSRQGSGNEQFFGPGTRLTVL.

The chain carries TRBV2 and TRBJ2-5; possibly TRBD1 for D (5 bases). The V gene's germline CDR1 is SNHLY and CDR2 FYNNEI. V lost 5 bases and J 5 bases, leaving 15 bases between the germline ends. This CDR3 has 14 amino acids. The CDR3 DNA reads as TGTGCCAGCAGTCGACAGAAACTGGGGGAGACCCAGTACTTC. This codes for CASSRQKLGETQYF.

This chain connects TRBV6-2 or TRBV6-3 to TRBJ2-7; D gene unclear. CDR3 length: 15 amino acids. Germline V lookup: CDR1 MNHEY, CDR2 SVGEGT. Trimming stripped 7 bases from V and 6 bases from J, with 22 bases between. DNA of the CDR3: TGTGCCAGCACCAACCCCGGCCAGAAGCCTTTCGAGCAGTACTTC. Translating gives CASTNPGQKPFEQYF.

This chain connects TRBV6-6 to TRBJ2-6, with 9 bases lining up with TRBD1. The germline gives CDR1 MNHNY, CDR2 SVGAGI (reference sequence). There are 16 residues in the CDR3. Trimming at V came to 10 bases and at J to 1 base, leaving 8 bases not matched to a gene. As DNA, the CDR3 is TGTGCCACCTCGGGGGACAGGGATTCTGGGGCCAACGTCCTGACTTTC. Residues: CATSGDRDSGANVLTF.

The rearrangement uses TRBV6-6 and TRBJ1-5, with unresolved D. The CDR3 is made up of 14 amino acids. V was shortened by 0 bases and J by 2 bases, with 5 bases between the two germline ends. CDR1 is MNHNY, CDR2 SVGAGI, per germline (reference sequence). CDR3 nucleotide sequence: TGTGCCAGCAGTTACTCGAGGGGCAATCAGCCCCAGCATTTT. Translating it yields CASSYSRGNQPQHF.

The rearrangement uses TRBV7-2 and TRBJ1-4, with 7 nucleotides matching TRBD1. CDR1 is SGHTA, CDR2 FQGNSA, per germline. Losses at the gene ends were 5 bases for V and 3 bases for J; bases not matched to a gene: 18. The CDR3 has 19 amino acids. The CDR3 loop is CASSPKRGLSGVANEKLFF. The CDR3 coding sequence is TGTGCCAGCAGCCCAAAGAGGGGGCTCTCGGGGGTAGCTAATGAAAAACTGTTTTTT.

This clonotype appeared a few times. The V call is TRBV7-9, the J call TRBJ2-7; TRBD2 agrees at 8 bases. The end of the DNA aligns better with TRBJ2-5, so the J call may be wrong. The CDR3 contains 14 residues. Per germline, CDR1 SEHNR and CDR2 FQNEAQ (reference sequence). CDR3 DNA: TGTGCCAGCAGCTCGGGGGGGTCTGAAGAGACCCAGTACTTC. Its translation: CASSSGGSEETQYF.

The V gene is TRBV7-9, the J gene TRBJ1-1, with TRBD1 as a possible D gene (5 bases). This CDR3 comprises 13 residues. Between the trimmed V and J ends, which lost 6 bases and 6 bases, there was a span of 14 bases. In germline, CDR1 is SEHNR, CDR2 FQNEAQ (reference sequence). The CDR3 region is CASSTQQDAEAFF. CDR3 nucleotide sequence: TGTGCCAGCAGTACACAACAGGACGCTGAAGCTTTCTTT. Filled out from reference TRBV7-9 and TRBJ1-1, the complete variable domain reads DTGVSQNPRHKITKRGQNVTFRCDPISEHNRLYWYRQTLGQGPEFLTYFQNEAQLEKSRLLSDRFSAERPKGSFSTLEIQRTEQGDSAMYLCASSTQQDAEAFFGQGTRLTVV.

This chain connects TRBV3-1 to TRBJ2-1, with D possibly TRBD2 on 5 matching bases. CDR3 length equals 14 residues. CDR1 and CDR2 (germline): LGHDT, YNNKEL (reference sequence). The V and J ends lost 4 bases and 9 bases respectively, with 16 bases between them. The CDR3 DNA is TGTGCCAGCAGCCCCCCGGGGATGAGTAGTGAGCAGTTCTTC. Protein sequence: CASSPPGMSSEQFF.

The chain uses TRBV7-8 and TRBJ1-1, with D perhaps TRBD1 (5 bases). Germline V gives CDR1 SGHVS, CDR2 FQNEAQ. The CDR3 sequence is 15 residues long. Trimming stripped 1 base from V and 2 bases from J, with 11 bases between. The CDR3 DNA reads as TGTGCCAGCAGCTTAGTTGGGGCAAGTAACACTGAAGCTTTCTTT. Protein: CASSLVGASNTEAFF.

This clonotype has only a few counts. The chain has TRBV2 and TRBJ2-3; TRBD2 is a possible D gene (7 bases). This CDR3 is built from 18 residues. Trimming cost V 7 bases and J 2 bases, with 25 bases left between them. Germline loops: CDR1 SNHLY, CDR2 FYNNEI. CDR3 nucleotides: TGTGCCAGCAACGTTGGGCTCGAGCCGGGGGGCATCACAGATACGCAGTATTTT. It translates to CASNVGLEPGGITDTQYF.

This clonotype has just one count. The rearrangement joins TRBV4-1 to TRBJ2-1; 11 bases are shared with TRBD1. The CDR3 runs 15 residues. V was pared by 5 bases and J by 10 bases, with 10 bases of the junction left unmatched. Per germline, CDR1 MGHRA and CDR2 YSYEKL. CDR3 in amino acids: CASSERTGGIYEQFF. As DNA, the CDR3 is TGCGCCAGCAGCGAACGGACAGGGGGCATATACGAGCAGTTCTTC.

The chain recombines TRBV4-1 with TRBJ1-2; no firm D call. CDR1 is MGHRA, CDR2 YSYEKL, per germline. CDR3 size: 12 residues. Trimming pared 1 base from V and 8 bases from J, leaving 8 bases between. CDR3 DNA: TGCGCCAGCAGCCAAGGGGGATGGGGCTACACCTTC. Residues: CASSQGGWGYTF.

The chain joins TRBV4-1 to TRBJ2-7; D is perhaps TRBD2 (5 bases). Germline CDR1 MGHRA, CDR2 YSYEKL. V gave up 4 bases and J gave up 5 bases, with 15 bases separating them. The CDR3 covers 14 residues. In nucleotides, the CDR3 is TGCGCCAGCAGCCCCGGAGGTTTAGGCGACGAGCAGTACTTC. It encodes CASSPGGLGDEQYF.

The chain has TRBV4-1 and TRBJ2-3, with TRBD2 identical over 12 bases. Germline trimming cut 6 bases from V and 4 bases from J; bases unmatched to any gene: 5. The CDR3 contains 15 residues. From germline, CDR1 is MGHRA and CDR2 YSYEKL. The CDR3 sequence is CASRKLAGGSDTQYF. CDR3 bases: TGCGCCAGCAGGAAACTAGCGGGAGGTTCAGATACGCAGTATTTT.

DNA for the CDR3: TGTGCCAGCAGTTTGAGTGCGGGGGCGGCCAAAAACATTCAGTACTTC. Translating it yields CASSLSAGAAKNIQYF. The chain has TRBV12-3 or TRBV12-4 and TRBJ2-4; the D gene is possibly TRBD2 (7 bases). The CDR3 totals 16 residues. Trimming pared 3 bases from V and 1 base from J, leaving 13 bases between.

This chain joins TRBV25-1 and TRBJ2-7; 8 nucleotides align to TRBD2. After removal of 5 bases from V and 7 bases from J, the junction contained 10 bases not matched to a gene. This CDR3 comprises 14 residues. Germline V CDR1 and CDR2: MGHDK, SYGVNS. CDR3 sequence: CASSKRGLYNEQYF. The CDR3 DNA sequence: TGTGCCAGCAGTAAGCGGGGGCTCTACAATGAGCAGTACTTC.

The genes are TRBV20-1 and TRBJ2-5; possibly TRBD1 for D (5 bases). Germline lookup yields CDR1 DFQATT and CDR2 SNEGSKA (reference sequence). The CDR3 is made up of 14 amino acids. Trimming shortened V by 3 bases and J by 1 base, and 12 bases separated the two germline ends. The CDR3 region has the DNA TGCAGTGCTAGCGGTTGGACATCCCAAGAGACCCAGTACTTC. This translates into CSASGWTSQETQYF.

Only a few counts were recorded for this clonotype. The V and J genes are TRBV20-1 and TRBJ2-1; TRBD1 is a possible D gene (7 bases). V lost 0 bases and J lost 5, with 14 bases in between. The CDR3 runs to 15 residues. The germline gives CDR1 DFQATT, CDR2 SNEGSKA (reference sequence). The CDR3 bases are TGCAGTGCTAGAGATCCAGGCAGGGGGGACAATGAGCAGTTCTTC. It is translated as CSARDPGRGDNEQFF.

Worth noting for this clonotype: One end of the junction fails to match germline, which may point to a read error. V and J are TRBV4-2 and TRBJ2-1; 11 bases align to TRBD2. The length of the CDR3 is 19 residues. Germline V gene sequence: CDR1 LGHNA, CDR2 YNFKEQ. The CDR3 loop is CASSQAVAGGPESYNERFF. CDR3 in DNA: TGTGCCAGCAGCCAAGCAGTAGCGGGAGGGCCAGAGTCCTACAATGAGCGGTTCTTC.

This chain uses TRBV20-1 with TRBJ2-3, with 13 bases aligning to TRBD2. Germline CDR1 and CDR2: DFQATT and SNEGSKA (reference sequence). This CDR3 region has 15 residues. V gave up 6 bases and J gave up 4 bases; unmatched junction bases: 7. The CDR3 DNA reads TGCAGTGCATCGGGACTAGCGGGACACCCAGATACGCAGTATTTT. This codes for CSASGLAGHPDTQYF.

This clonotype appeared a few times. The V call is TRBV12-3 or TRBV12-4, the J call TRBJ2-6, with 7 bases fitting TRBD2. This CDR3 is built from 15 residues. The CDR3 coding sequence is TGTGCTTCCGGGGCTAGCGGATCCGGGGCCAACGTCCTGACTTTC. It translates to CASGASGSGANVLTF.